The 2 T cell receptor beta chains below come from one sample, sequenced in a study of blood T cell repertoires in COVID-19. Generated by immunoSEQ multiplex PCR, the TCRdb table keeps only in-frame clones and is missing some. The top ten clones hold roughly a tenth of a sample with some 130,000 clones, around 78% of them seen once. The sample consisted of peripheral blood. Receptors were obtained from a human donor in a cohort sampled during active COVID-19.

V is TRBV30 and J is TRBJ2-3; weak D call: TRBD1 (6 bases). The CDR3 totals 15 residues. Germline CDR1 reads GTSNPN; CDR2 reads SVGIG (reference sequence). The ends were cut back, 1 base at V and 0 bases at J, with 11 bases in the middle. The CDR3 loop is CAWSARQVSTDTQYF. The CDR3 DNA sequence: TGTGCCTGGAGTGCAAGACAGGTTAGCACAGATACGCAGTATTTT.

This clone appeared a single time. The chain links TRBV5-1 to TRBJ2-3, with TRBD2 identical over 7 bases. With 1 base clipped from V and 2 bases from J, the junction kept 7 bases outside the gene matches. Germline loops: CDR1 SGHRS, CDR2 YFSETQ. This CDR3 is 16 amino acids long. The CDR3 DNA is TGCGCCAGCAGCTTGTATGAGCGGGAATACACAGATACGCAGTATTTT. Encoded protein: CASSLYEREYTDTQYF.